This T cell receptor beta chain was identified during a study of blood T cells in healthy people across ages. Researchers report isolating at least 6.5 million PBMCs per sample. There are 15 residues in the CDR3. Trimming stripped 7 bases from V and 2 bases from J, with 17 bases between. Germline V gene lookup returns CDR1 ENHRY and CDR2 SYGVKD. This clonotype was counted many times. Using a J-beta primer mix together with a sample-barcoded 5' primer, a second PCR was run for about 7 to 12 cycles. TCRdb used MiXCR to reprocess the 5' RACE reads, holding one entry per CDR3 protein. This table has about 800,000 distinct CDR3 sequences, more than 20% appearing once. These same records also appear under a second study, on T cells of mothers and their children. Per that paper: Samples were provided by three healthy Caucasian mothers and their six children.

The clonotype originates from a boy aged 5 to 17 in good health. The sequenced material came from blood. The chain carries TRBV10-3 and TRBJ1-2; D is possibly TRBD1 (6 bases). The CDR3 is CAITGGQALNYGYTF. CDR3 DNA: TGTGCCATCACGGGGGGCCAGGCCCTAAACTATGGCTACACCTTC.